This T cell receptor (beta chain) was captured by sequencing in a study of blood T cell repertoires in COVID-19. Background on the study: In each case, the material was cDNA or gDNA derived from T cells, B-cell-depleted T cells, or PBMCs.

Original handling: Amplifying reference gene primers gave estimates of nucleated cell counts. The assay was immunoSEQ multiplex PCR, and TCRdb's table has in-frame clones only and misses some. V and J calls and clone size are copied from that table; D and trimming were computed from the DNA. This table has approximately 280,000 clones, around 86% appearing once. Participants came from about two dozen US areas, aged roughly 18 to 89 years. The CDR3 runs 14 residues. Germline loops: CDR1 SGHNT, CDR2 YYREEE (reference sequence). V gave up 4 bases and J gave up 4 bases; unmatched junction bases: 6. The TCR was taken from a woman between 18 and 30 years old who had recovered from COVID-19. The sequenced material came from PBMCs or T cells enriched from blood (not recorded which). This chain uses TRBV5-4 with TRBJ1-2; 8 nucleotides agree with TRBD1. The CDR3 loop reads CASSLGQDLYGYTF. The CDR3 DNA reads as TGTGCCAGCAGCCTGGGACAGGACCTCTATGGCTACACCTTC.